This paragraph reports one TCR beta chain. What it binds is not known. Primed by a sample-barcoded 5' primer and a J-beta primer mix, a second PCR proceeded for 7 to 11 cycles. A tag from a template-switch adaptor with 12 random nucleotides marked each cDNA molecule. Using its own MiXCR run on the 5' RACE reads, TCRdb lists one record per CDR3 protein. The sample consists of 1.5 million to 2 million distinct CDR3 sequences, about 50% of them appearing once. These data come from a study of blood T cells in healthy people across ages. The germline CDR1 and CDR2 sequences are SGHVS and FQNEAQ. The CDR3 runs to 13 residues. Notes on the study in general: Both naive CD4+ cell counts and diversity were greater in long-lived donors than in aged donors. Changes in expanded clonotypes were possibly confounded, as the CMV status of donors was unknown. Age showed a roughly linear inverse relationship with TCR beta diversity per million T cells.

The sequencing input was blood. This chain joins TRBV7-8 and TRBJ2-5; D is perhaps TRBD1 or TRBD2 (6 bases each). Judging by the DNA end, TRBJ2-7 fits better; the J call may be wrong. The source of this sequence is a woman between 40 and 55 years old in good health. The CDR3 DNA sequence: TGTGCCAGCAGCTTAGGGGGGGCGGTCGAGCAGTACTTC. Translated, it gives CASSLGGAVEQYF.